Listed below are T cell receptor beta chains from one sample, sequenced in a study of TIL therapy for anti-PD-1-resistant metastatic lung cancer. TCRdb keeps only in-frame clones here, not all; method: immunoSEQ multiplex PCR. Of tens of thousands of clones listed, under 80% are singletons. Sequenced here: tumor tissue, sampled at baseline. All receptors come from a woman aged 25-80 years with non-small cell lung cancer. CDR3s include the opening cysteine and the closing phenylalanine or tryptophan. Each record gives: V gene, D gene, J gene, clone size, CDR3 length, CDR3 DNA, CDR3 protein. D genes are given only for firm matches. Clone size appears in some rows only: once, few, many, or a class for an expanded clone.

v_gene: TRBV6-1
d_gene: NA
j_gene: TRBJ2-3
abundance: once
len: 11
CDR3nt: TGTGCCAGCACTGTCACAGATACGCAGTATTTT
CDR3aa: CASTVTDTQYF

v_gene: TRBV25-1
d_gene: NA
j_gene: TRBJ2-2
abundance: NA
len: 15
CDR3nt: TGTGCCAGCAGTGAGGGAAGGGGTCGTCCCGGGGAGCTGTTTTTT
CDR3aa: CASSEGRGRPGELFF

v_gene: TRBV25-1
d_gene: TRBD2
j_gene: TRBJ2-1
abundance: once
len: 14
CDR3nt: TGTGCCAGCAGTCCTGGGGTAGCGGGATATGAGCAGTTCTTC
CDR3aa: CASSPGVAGYEQFF

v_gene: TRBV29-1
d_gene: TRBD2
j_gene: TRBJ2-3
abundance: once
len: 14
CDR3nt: TGCAGCGTCAAAGCGGGAGGGCCTGGAGATACGCAGTATTTT
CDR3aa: CSVKAGGPGDTQYF

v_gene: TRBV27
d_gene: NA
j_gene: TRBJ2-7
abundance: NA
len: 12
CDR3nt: TGTGCCAGCAGTTTCCGGGCAGGGGAGCAGTACTTC
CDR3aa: CASSFRAGEQYF

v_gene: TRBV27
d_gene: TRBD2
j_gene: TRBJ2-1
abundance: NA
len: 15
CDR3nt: TGTGCCAGCAGCAAATTTAGCGGGAGTTTAACTGAGCAGTTCTTC
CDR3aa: CASSKFSGSLTEQFF

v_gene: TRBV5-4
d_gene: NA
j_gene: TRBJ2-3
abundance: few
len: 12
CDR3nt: TGTGCCAGCAGCTGGCTCACAGATACGCAGTATTTT
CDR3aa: CASSWLTDTQYF

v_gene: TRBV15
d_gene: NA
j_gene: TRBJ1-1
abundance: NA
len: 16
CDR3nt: TGTGCCACCAGCAGAGAAGGTCAGGGGCGAAAGGATGAAGCTTTCTTT
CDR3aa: CATSREGQGRKDEAFF

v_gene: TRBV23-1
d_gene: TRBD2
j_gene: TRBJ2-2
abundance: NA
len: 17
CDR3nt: TGCGCCAGCAAGCGAATGGGAGGGCTAATGAACACCGGGGAGCTGTTTTTT
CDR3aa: CASKRMGGLMNTGELFF

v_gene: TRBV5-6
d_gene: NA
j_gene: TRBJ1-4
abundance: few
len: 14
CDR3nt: TGTGCCAGCAGCCAAGATTATGGTAATGAAAAACTGTTTTTT
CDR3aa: CASSQDYGNEKLFF

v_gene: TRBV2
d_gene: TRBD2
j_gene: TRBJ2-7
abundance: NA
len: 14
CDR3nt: TGTGCCAGCAGTCAACTAGCGGGAGAGGACGAGCAGTACTTC
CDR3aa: CASSQLAGEDEQYF

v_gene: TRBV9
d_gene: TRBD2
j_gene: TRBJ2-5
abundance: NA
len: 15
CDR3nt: TGTGCCAGCAGCGTAACTAGCGGGAGGACAGAGACCCAGTACTTC
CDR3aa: CASSVTSGRTETQYF

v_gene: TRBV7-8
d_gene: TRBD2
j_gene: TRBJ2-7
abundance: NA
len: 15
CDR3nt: TGTGCCAGCAGCTTAATATCTAGCGGGAGGGCCGAGCAGTACTTC
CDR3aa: CASSLISSGRAEQYF

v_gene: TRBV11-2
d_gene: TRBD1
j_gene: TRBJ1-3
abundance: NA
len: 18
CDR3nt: TGTGCCAGCAGCCAACCTGGGACAGGGAACAGAATAAGGAACACCATATATTTT
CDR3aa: CASSQPGTGNRIRNTIYF